The 22 T cell receptor beta chains below come from one sample, sequenced in a study of blood T cell repertoires in COVID-19 (dated by TCRdb to between 2020 and 2021). The library was obtained by the immunoSEQ multiplex PCR assay. The immuneACCESS repertoire file appears here via TCRdb, limited to in-frame rearrangements. These files lack a portion of the clones; in checked studies, under half of the deficit traces to unresolved V genes, and the cause of the others is not known. For this sample there are 300,000 to 450,000 clones; 70% to 90% appear just once. The ten biggest clones cover around 3% of the sample. Sequenced sample: peripheral blood. The receptors originated from a woman aged 30 to 39 with COVID-19, enrolled during active disease.

This clone was observed a single time. Other nucleotide sequences in the sample specify the same CDR3. V usage is TRBV6-5 and J usage is TRBJ1-2; D might be TRBD1 (6 bases). This CDR3 region has 13 residues. V was trimmed by 4 bases and J by 4 bases, leaving 10 bases between them. Germline CDR1 is MNHEY and CDR2 is SVGAGI. The CDR3 DNA reads as TGTGCCAGCAGTTCCACAGGGAGCTATGGCTACACCTTC. This translates into CASSSTGSYGYTF.

The chain joins TRBV27 to TRBJ2-5, with 7 nucleotides matching TRBD2. The V and J ends lost 6 bases and 2 bases, in that order; junction bases with no gene match: 3. CDR1 and CDR2 (germline): MNHEY, SMNVEV (reference sequence). The CDR3 totals 13 residues. The CDR3 here is CASSQRGQETQYF. The CDR3 DNA reads as TGTGCCAGCAGCCAGCGGGGTCAAGAGACCCAGTACTTC.

The V and J genes are TRBV12-1 and TRBJ1-2. TRBV12-1 is a recognized pseudogene. The CDR3 has 16 amino acids. CDR3 sequence: CASTREGIWAGYGYTF. The CDR3 DNA reads as TGTGCCAGCACAAGGGAGGGTATTTGGGCAGGGTATGGCTACACCTTC.

Here the CDR3 reads CASSLVVGFSGANVLTF. As DNA, the CDR3 is TGTGCCAGCAGCTTAGTAGTCGGTTTCTCTGGGGCCAACGTCCTGACTTTC. This rearrangement joins TRBV7-9 to TRBJ2-6; D remains ambiguous. Trimming pared 1 base from V and 0 bases from J, leaving 10 bases between. CDR1 SEHNR and CDR2 FQNEAQ come from the germline V gene (reference sequence). The CDR3 is made up of 17 amino acids.

The J gene is TRBJ1-1, the V gene TRBV24-1, with 11 bases that match TRBD1. Unmatched junction bases numbered 4, after V lost 3 bases and J lost 5 bases. The CDR3 length is 15 residues. Germline assignment: CDR1 KGHDR and CDR2 SFDVKD. CDR3 DNA: TGTGCCACCAGTGATCGGACAGGGGGCTTAACTGAAGCTTTCTTT. Translated, it gives CATSDRTGGLTEAFF.

CDR3 sequence reads: CASSESDRDQSYEQYF. CDR3 nucleotide sequence: TGCGCCAGCAGTGAGTCGGACAGGGATCAATCCTACGAGCAGTACTTC. The rearrangement links TRBV10-1 to TRBJ2-7; 8 bases agree with TRBD1. The CDR3 is 16 amino acids. CDR1 and CDR2 (germline): WNHNN, SYGVQD (reference sequence). Trimming removed 0 bases from V and 1 base from J; junction bases left unmatched: 5.

V usage is TRBV10-3 and J usage is TRBJ1-3; D is unclear. Germline loops: CDR1 ENHRY, CDR2 SYGVKD. V was shortened by 0 bases and J by 0 bases, with 12 bases between the two germline ends. CDR3 size: 17 residues. The CDR3 nucleotides read TGTGCCATCAGTGAGTCGGAGCGTATGGTCTCTGGAAACACCATATATTTT. Amino acids: CAISESERMVSGNTIYF.

This clone was observed a handful of times. The CDR3 region has the DNA TGCGCCAGCAGCTCGGATAGGAGCGGGAGGACAGATACGCAGTATTTT. This sequence encodes CASSSDRSGRTDTQYF. This chain links TRBV5-1 with TRBJ2-3; 9 bases fit TRBD2. The CDR3 extends over 16 amino acids. V dropped 3 bases and J dropped 3; count of bases not matched to a gene: 8. The germline gives CDR1 SGHRS, CDR2 YFSETQ.

The rearrangement joins TRBV19 to TRBJ2-4, with D possibly being TRBD2 (7 bases). Germline assignment: CDR1 LNHDA and CDR2 SQIVND (reference sequence). Between the trimmed V and J ends, which lost 10 bases and 7 bases, there was a span of 20 bases. The CDR3 length is 14 residues. This CDR3 is CATGGANRGNIQYF. The CDR3 DNA follows: TGTGCCACTGGGGGGGCAAATCGAGGGAACATTCAGTACTTC.

The chain has TRBV24-1 and TRBJ2-1; D is perhaps TRBD2 (6 bases). V lost 5 bases, J lost 6 bases, and 7 bases lay in between. The CDR3 spans 12 residues. CDR1 and CDR2 from the germline V gene are KGHDR and SFDVKD. The CDR3 protein is CATSGRGNEQFF. The CDR3 nucleotides are TGTGCCACCAGTGGGCGGGGCAATGAGCAGTTCTTC.

This clone was counted once. CDR3: CSASVASGGQETQYF. In DNA form, the CDR3 reads TGCAGTGCTAGTGTGGCTAGCGGGGGGCAAGAGACCCAGTACTTC. V usage is TRBV20-1 and J usage is TRBJ2-5, with 11 nucleotides matching TRBD2. Germline V gene data show CDR1 as DFQATT and CDR2 as SNEGSKA (reference sequence). This CDR3 has 15 residues. V shed 3 bases and J 2 bases; nucleotides not matched to a gene: 5.

This chain connects TRBV7-9 to TRBJ1-2; maybe TRBD1 (6 bases). Trimming pared 0 bases from V and 4 bases from J, leaving 9 bases between. Germline CDR1 and CDR2: SEHNR and FQNEAQ (reference sequence). The CDR3 is 14 amino acids. The CDR3: CASSLAEGVYGYTF. The CDR3, as DNA: TGTGCCAGCAGCTTAGCAGAGGGGGTCTATGGCTACACCTTC.

Notes on this clone: Distinct nucleotide sequences in the sample also encode this CDR3. This sequence joins TRBV9 and TRBJ2-3, with D perhaps TRBD2 (5 bases). Trimming pared 1 base from V and 1 base from J, leaving 10 bases between. The CDR3 length is 15 residues. Looked up from germline, CDR1 is SGDLS and CDR2 is YYNGEE. The CDR3 sequence is CASSVSPGGTDTQYF. DNA of the CDR3: TGTGCCAGCAGCGTATCTCCCGGGGGCACAGATACGCAGTATTTT.

V usage is TRBV27 and J usage is TRBJ1-1; D possibly corresponds to TRBD1 (5 bases). V shed 6 bases and J shed 3 bases, with 11 bases lying between them. CDR1 MNHEY and CDR2 SMNVEV come from the germline V gene (reference sequence). CDR3 length equals 13 residues. CDR3 DNA sequence: TGTGCCAGCAGGGGGGGGGAGCACACTGAAGCTTTCTTT. Protein sequence: CASRGGEHTEAFF.

This sequence joins TRBV28 and TRBJ1-1; D gene uncertain. The V end lost 7 bases, the J end lost 7 bases, and 19 bases lay between the germline ends. The CDR3 spans 14 residues. In germline, CDR1 is MDHEN, CDR2 SYDVKM. Here the CDR3 DNA reads TGTGCCAGCACCGGAGCAAGTGGGAGGAGTGAAGCTTTCTTT. Amino acid sequence: CASTGASGRSEAFF. The full variable domain, in which reference TRBV28 and TRBJ1-1 provide the parts outside the CDR3, is DVKVTQSSRYLVKRTGEKVFLECVQDMDHENMFWYRQDPGLGLRLIYFSYDVKMKEKGDIPEGYSVSREKKERFSLILESASTNQTSMYLCASTGASGRSEAFFGQGTRLTVV.

The gene calls are TRBV6-5 and TRBJ1-2; TRBD1 agrees at 7 bases. CDR3 length: 14 residues. CDR1 is MNHEY and CDR2 is SVGAGI in the germline V gene. The V and J ends lost 8 bases and 6 bases, in that order; junction bases with no gene match: 12. The CDR3 loop is CASRRQGALDGYTF. The DNA for the CDR3 is TGTGCCAGCCGGAGACAGGGTGCTTTGGATGGCTACACCTTC.

This clone was observed a single time. This sequence joins TRBV27 and TRBJ2-5; D not certain. V was clipped by 6 bases and J by 5 bases, with 7 bases between them. This CDR3 is built from 11 residues. Germline V gene lookup returns CDR1 MNHEY and CDR2 SMNVEV (reference sequence). The CDR3, as DNA: TGTGCCAGCAGCTCCGCGGAGACCCAGTACTTC. Translating it yields CASSSAETQYF.

The gene calls are TRBV6-5 and TRBJ1-2, with 8 bases fitting TRBD1. The trim removed 5 bases at V and 6 bases at J, leaving 11 bases unmatched. This CDR3 contains 15 residues. CDR1 and CDR2 (germline): MNHEY, SVGAGI. This chain's CDR3 is CASSRTPRTGNGYTF. The DNA for the CDR3 is TGTGCCAGCAGTCGAACGCCCCGGACAGGGAATGGCTACACCTTC.

V usage is TRBV5-6 and J usage is TRBJ2-7, with a tentative D call TRBD1 (5 bases). The CDR3 has 13 residues. V lost 1 base and J 3 bases, leaving 8 bases between the germline ends. The germline V gene encodes CDR1 SGHDT and CDR2 YYEEEE. In DNA form, the CDR3 reads TGTGCCAGCAGCTTGTTGGACAACTACGAGCAGTACTTC. It specifies CASSLLDNYEQYF.

The chain employs TRBV29-1 and TRBJ2-2; TRBD1 matches at 8 bases. The CDR3 spans 15 residues. The ends lost 2 bases at V and 5 bases at J; junction bases unmatched: 7. Germline-derived CDR1 and CDR2 are SQVTM and ANQGSEA. The CDR3 DNA sequence: TGCAGCGTTGAACTTGGCAGGGGGCGTACCGGGGAGCTGTTTTTT. Translated, it gives CSVELGRGRTGELFF.

The V and J genes are TRBV7-9 and TRBJ1-1; D gene uncertain. The V gene lost 0 bases and the J gene lost 5 bases, with 10 bases spanning the gap. The CDR3 is made up of 14 amino acids. Germline CDR1 is SEHNR and CDR2 is FQNEAQ (reference sequence). The CDR3 DNA is TGTGCCAGCAGCTTAGCGTACGTTCGGACTGAAGCTTTCTTT. Its protein is CASSLAYVRTEAFF. The variable domain in full, with the rest retrieved from reference TRBV7-9 and TRBJ1-1, is DTGVSQNPRHKITKRGQNVTFRCDPISEHNRLYWYRQTLGQGPEFLTYFQNEAQLEKSRLLSDRFSAERPKGSFSTLEIQRTEQGDSAMYLCASSLAYVRTEAFFGQGTRLTVV.

The rearrangement joins TRBV4-3 to TRBJ1-6; no clear D. Germline V gene lookup returns CDR1 LGHNA and CDR2 YSLEER. The CDR3 runs 17 residues. Trimming pared 0 bases from V and 5 bases from J, leaving 14 bases between. This CDR3 is CASSQDRRYRNNSPLHF. The CDR3, as DNA: TGCGCCAGCAGCCAAGATCGGAGGTACAGAAATAATTCACCCCTCCACTTT.